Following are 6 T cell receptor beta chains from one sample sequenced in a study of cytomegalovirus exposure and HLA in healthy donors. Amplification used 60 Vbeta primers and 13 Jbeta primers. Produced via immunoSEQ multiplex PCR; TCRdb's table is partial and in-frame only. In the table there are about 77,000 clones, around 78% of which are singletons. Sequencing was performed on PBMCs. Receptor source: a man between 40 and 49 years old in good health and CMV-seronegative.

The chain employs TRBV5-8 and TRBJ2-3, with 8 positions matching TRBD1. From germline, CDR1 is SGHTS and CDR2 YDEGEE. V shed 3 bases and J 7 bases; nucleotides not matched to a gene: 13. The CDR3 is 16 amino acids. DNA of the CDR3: TGTGCCAGCAGCTGGCAGAGGACAGGGTTCATATATACGCAGTATTTT. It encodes CASSWQRTGFIYTQYF.

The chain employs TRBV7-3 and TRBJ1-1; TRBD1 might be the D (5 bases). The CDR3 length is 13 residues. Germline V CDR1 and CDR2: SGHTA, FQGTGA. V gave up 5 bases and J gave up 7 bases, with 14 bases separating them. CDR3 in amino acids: CASSRGNFREAFF. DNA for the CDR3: TGTGCCAGCAGCCGGGGGAATTTTCGTGAAGCTTTCTTT.

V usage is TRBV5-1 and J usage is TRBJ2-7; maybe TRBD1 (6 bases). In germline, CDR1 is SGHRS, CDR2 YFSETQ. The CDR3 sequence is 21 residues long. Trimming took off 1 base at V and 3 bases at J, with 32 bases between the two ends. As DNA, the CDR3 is TGCGCCAGCAGCTTGTACGGCCCACATGGACAGAACTCGGGTGGTAACTACGAGCAGTACTTC. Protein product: CASSLYGPHGQNSGGNYEQYF.

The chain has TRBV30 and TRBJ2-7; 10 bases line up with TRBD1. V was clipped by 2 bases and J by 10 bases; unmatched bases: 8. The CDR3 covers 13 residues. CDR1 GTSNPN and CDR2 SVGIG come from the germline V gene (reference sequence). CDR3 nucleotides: TGTGCCTGGAGTCTCCGGGACAGGGGCCCTCAGTACTTC. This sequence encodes CAWSLRDRGPQYF.

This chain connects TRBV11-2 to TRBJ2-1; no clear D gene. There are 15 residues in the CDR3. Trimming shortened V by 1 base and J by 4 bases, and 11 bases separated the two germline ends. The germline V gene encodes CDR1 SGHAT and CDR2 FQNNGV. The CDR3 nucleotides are TGTGCCAGCAGCTTAGGGCGGTCGATGTACAATGAGCAGTTCTTC. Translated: CASSLGRSMYNEQFF. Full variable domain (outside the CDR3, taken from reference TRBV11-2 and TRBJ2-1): EAGVAQSPRYKIIEKRQSVAFWCNPISGHATLYWYQQILGQGPKLLIQFQNNGVVDDSQLPKDRFSAERLKGVDSTLKIQPAKLEDSAVYLCASSLGRSMYNEQFFGPGTRLTVL.

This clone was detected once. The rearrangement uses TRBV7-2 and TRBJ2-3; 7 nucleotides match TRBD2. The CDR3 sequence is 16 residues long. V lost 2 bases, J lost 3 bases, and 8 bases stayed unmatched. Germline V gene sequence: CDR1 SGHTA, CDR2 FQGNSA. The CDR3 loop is CASSLIGGSGTDTQYF. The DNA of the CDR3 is TGTGCCAGCAGCTTAATCGGCGGGAGTGGTACAGATACGCAGTATTTT.